This T cell receptor (beta chain) was sequenced in a study of blood T cell repertoires in COVID-19. Study information: Donors in the United States, Italy and Spain gave samples during acute or convalescent COVID-19. In each case, the material was cDNA or gDNA derived from T cells, B-cell-depleted T cells, or PBMCs.

The CDR3 sequence is 13 residues long. The V and J ends lost 7 bases and 4 bases respectively, with 14 bases between them. The germline V gene encodes CDR1 SNHLY and CDR2 FYNNEI. Authors' data handling: Amplifying reference gene primers gave estimates of nucleated cell counts. The table came from immunoSEQ multiplex PCR; TCRdb's copy has only in-frame clones and leaves some out. The V and J calls and clone size are taken from that table; D and trimming were inferred from the DNA. The top ten hold 2% to 2.5% of the sample, which has over 250,000 clones, around 86% seen once. This TCR was sampled from a middle-aged man with acute or convalescent COVID-19. The chain recombines TRBV2 with TRBJ2-7; TRBD2 is a possible D gene (6 bases). Specimen: peripheral blood. The CDR3 nucleotides are TGTGCCAGCATTGGGGGACTCGTTTACGAGCAGTACTTC. Translating it yields CASIGGLVYEQYF.